This TCR beta chain appears in the sequencing data of a study of tumor-infiltrating lymphocytes in localized non-small cell lung cancer. Study-level findings and limits: T-cell fraction did not differ between immunotypes IM1 and IM2.

Trimming shortened V by 3 bases and J by 1 base, and 9 bases separated the two germline ends. The germline V gene encodes CDR1 MDHEN and CDR2 SYDVKM. The CDR3 covers 14 residues. In regard to this clone: Its antigen remains unidentified.

Data came from immunoSEQ multiplex PCR; TCRdb stores just in-frame clones and leaves some out. This table has 15,000 to 20,000 clones, roughly 70% appearing once. The sequence was collected from a human donor with non-small cell lung cancer. V is TRBV28 and J is TRBJ1-1; no definite D call. Sequenced input: lung tumor tissue. The CDR3 loop reads CASSFSGSNTEAFF. The CDR3, as DNA: TGTGCCAGCAGTTTTAGCGGGTCGAACACTGAAGCTTTCTTT.